This passage covers 22 T cell receptor beta chains from one sample sequenced in a study of T cells in Graves' hyperthyroidism and ophthalmopathy. From RNA transcripts, TCR beta CDR3 regions were amplified. RT-PCR in the first round (using the HTBI primer set) targeted the TCR CDR3. One entry per CDR3 protein, called by TCRdb with MiXCR from the multiplex PCR reads. The profile shows about 360,000 distinct CDR3 sequences, about 18% of them singletons. The sequenced sample consisted of blood. All receptors come from a woman aged 18-35 years with Graves' hyperthyroidism.

Turning to this clonotype: Because the CDR3's place on the DNA is in doubt, the DNA is left out and the CDR3 is given as listed by TCRdb. The chain couples TRBV20-1 to TRBJ1-2. The germline V gene encodes CDR1 DFQATT and CDR2 SNEGSKA (reference sequence). From its first to its last residue, the CDR3 has 20 amino acids. The CDR3 sequence is CSAREAGFEQYFGPVYGYTF.

About this clonotype: A clone one base away is much larger, so this may be a read error. The genes are TRBV9 and TRBJ2-5; 7 positions agree with TRBD1. CDR3 size: 15 residues. CDR1 is SGDLS and CDR2 is YYNGEE in the germline V gene. The CDR3 protein is CASSVQGVTQETKYF. CDR3 bases: TGTGCCAGCAGCGTACAGGGGGTGACCCAAGAGACCAAGTACTTC.

This clonotype was counted a few times. The chain is built from TRBV19 and TRBJ2-2; D gene unclear. The V and J ends lost 5 bases and 0 bases respectively, with 7 bases between them. The CDR3 spans 14 residues. Germline V CDR1 and CDR2: LNHDA, SQIVND (reference sequence). The CDR3 bases are TGTGCCAGTAGTTCGACGGCGAACACCGGGGAGCTGTTTTTT. The encoded protein is CASSSTANTGELFF.

This clonotype has only a few counts. A single base separates this from a much larger clone, so it may be a read error. Likely a read error: the CDR3 ends without its conserved phenylalanine or tryptophan. This chain connects TRBV11-3 to TRBJ1-1, with no clear D. This CDR3 region has 13 residues. V was cut by 3 bases and J by 1 base, with 6 bases left in between. From germline, CDR1 is SGHNT and CDR2 YENEEA. The CDR3 region is CASSFRKNTEAFI. As DNA, the CDR3 is TGTGCCAGCAGCTTTAGAAAGAACACTGAAGCTTTCATT.

The gene calls are TRBV6-1 and TRBJ1-1; unclear D gene. Germline CDR1 and CDR2: MNHNS and SASEGT. The CDR3 consists of 13 residues. With 6 bases removed from V and 1 base from J, the gap between germline ends came to 9 bases. The CDR3 nucleotides read TGTGCCAGCAGGATGTGGGGGAACACTGAAGCTTTCTTT. Encoded protein: CASRMWGNTEAFF.

This clonotype appeared many times. The chain carries TRBV28 and TRBJ2-7; no firm D call. The CDR3 contains 11 residues. The ends were cut back, 8 bases at V and 7 bases at J, with 12 bases in the middle. CDR1 MDHEN and CDR2 SYDVKM come from the germline V gene. CDR3 DNA: TGTGCCAGCGGGCACCTTTGGGAGCAGTACTTC. Translated, it gives CASGHLWEQYF.

The chain carries TRBV6-1 and TRBJ1-2; 10 bases line up with TRBD1. This CDR3 has 15 amino acids. Germline CDR1 MNHNS, CDR2 SASEGT. Trimming at V came to 6 bases and at J to 7 bases, leaving 11 bases not matched to a gene. The CDR3 DNA sequence: TGTGCCAGCAGCCACCAAGGACAGGGGGTTGGTGGCTACACCTTC. Its protein product is CASSHQGQGVGGYTF.

This clonotype has a count of ten or more. This chain uses TRBV9 with TRBJ1-2; no firm D call. V was cut by 0 bases and J by 8 bases, with 8 bases left in between. The CDR3 extends over 12 amino acids. CDR1 is SGDLS and CDR2 is YYNGEE in the germline V gene. CDR3 sequence (DNA): TGTGCCAGCAGCGTAGGATCAGGAGGCTACACCTTC. It codes for CASSVGSGGYTF. Full variable domain (remainder filled in from reference TRBV9 and TRBJ1-2): DSGVTQTPKHLITATGQRVTLRCSPRSGDLSVYWYQQSLDQGLQFLIQYYNGEERAKGNILERFSAQQFPDLHSELNLSSLELGDSALYFCASSVGSGGYTFGSGTRLTVV.

This clonotype has only a few counts. The J gene is TRBJ1-4, the V gene TRBV28; unclear D gene. Trimming took 7 bases from V and 5 from J, leaving 14 bases between them. The CDR3 totals 14 residues. Looked up from germline, CDR1 is MDHEN and CDR2 is SYDVKM. The CDR3 nucleotides read TGTGCCAGCATCTCGTTGGGGAGAAATGAAAAACTGTTTTTT. It codes for CASISLGRNEKLFF.

J is TRBJ2-5 and V is TRBV20-1; the D gene could be TRBD1 or TRBD2 (5 bases each). Trimming removed 1 base at V and 7 bases at J, with 19 bases between. Per germline, CDR1 DFQATT and CDR2 SNEGSKA (reference sequence). The CDR3 extends over 15 amino acids. CDR3 region: CSARAPGLSIGTQYF. The CDR3 DNA is TGCAGTGCTAGAGCCCCGGGGCTTAGTATCGGGACCCAGTACTTC.

This clonotype was counted many times. The V call is TRBV2, the J call TRBJ1-1; 8 nucleotides line up with TRBD1. CDR3 length equals 13 residues. V gave up 7 bases and J gave up 5 bases; unmatched junction bases: 6. The germline gives CDR1 SNHLY, CDR2 FYNNEI. The chain's CDR3 is CASNGQGGTEAFF. DNA for the CDR3: TGTGCCAGCAACGGACAGGGAGGAACTGAAGCTTTCTTT. Full variable domain (remainder filled in from reference TRBV2 and TRBJ1-1): EPEVTQTPSHQVTQMGQEVILRCVPISNHLYFYWYRQILGQKVEFLVSFYNNEISEKSEIFDDQFSVERPDGSNFTLKIRSTKLEDSAMYFCASNGQGGTEAFFGQGTRLTVV.

V usage is TRBV6-2 or TRBV6-3 and J usage is TRBJ2-7; D not certain. In germline, CDR1 is MNHEY, CDR2 SVGEGT. Trimming took off 0 bases at V and 6 bases at J, with 9 bases between the two ends. The length of the CDR3 is 13 residues. The CDR3 here is CASSYSIQREQYF. In nucleotides, the CDR3 is TGTGCCAGCAGTTACTCGATCCAGCGCGAGCAGTACTTC.

In this sample, this clonotype turned up many times. The chain joins TRBV12-3 or TRBV12-4 to TRBJ1-6, with no clear D. V was cut by 2 bases and J by 8 bases, with 7 bases left in between. The CDR3 runs to 13 residues. DNA for the CDR3: TGTGCCAGCAGTTTAATGCGAGATTCACCCCTCCACTTT. Its protein product is CASSLMRDSPLHF.

The rearrangement links TRBV6-2 or TRBV6-3 to TRBJ1-1; possible D gene TRBD1, 6 bases. V lost 7 bases, J lost 0 bases, and 12 bases lay in between. Germline CDR1 MNHEY, CDR2 SVGEGT. This CDR3 contains 14 residues. The CDR3 reads CASTGQLMNTEAFF. The CDR3 coding sequence is TGTGCCAGCACCGGACAGCTCATGAACACTGAAGCTTTCTTT.

This clonotype came up many times. The chain combines TRBV30 with TRBJ2-2, with 7 bases fitting TRBD2. Germline V gene lookup returns CDR1 GTSNPN and CDR2 SVGIG (reference sequence). The CDR3 extends over 14 amino acids. Unmatched junction bases numbered 10, after V lost 6 bases and J lost 6 bases. In DNA form, the CDR3 reads TGTGCCTGCTGCGACTACGCGGGGGCCGGGGAGCTGTTTTTT. The encoded protein is CACCDYAGAGELFF.

This clonotype was counted ten times or more. This sequence joins TRBV12-3 or TRBV12-4 and TRBJ1-2, with 8 bases that match TRBD1. The V gene end was trimmed by 3 bases and the J gene end by 4 bases; junction bases not matched to a gene: 16. The CDR3 spans 18 residues. The CDR3 reads CASSFETLGIDRGYGYTF. CDR3 nucleotide sequence: TGTGCCAGCAGTTTCGAGACCTTGGGGATCGACAGGGGCTATGGCTACACCTTC.

This clonotype was picked up many times. The gene calls are TRBV6-5 and TRBJ2-7; 7 positions match TRBD1. V shed 4 bases, J shed 3 bases, and the junction held 6 bases outside the gene matches. Looked up from germline, CDR1 is MNHEY and CDR2 is SVGAGI. This CDR3 has 14 amino acids. The CDR3 here is CASSWTGTDYEQYF. CDR3 in DNA: TGTGCCAGCAGTTGGACAGGAACGGACTACGAGCAGTACTTC.

This clonotype was counted a few times. The chain joins TRBV11-3 to TRBJ1-5; no firm D call. The V end was cut by 0 bases, the J end by 5 bases, with 8 bases between. This CDR3 is 14 amino acids long. In germline, CDR1 is SGHNT, CDR2 YENEEA. The CDR3 bases are TGTGCCAGCAGCTTAGATGACAAGGATCAGCCCCAGCATTTT. Amino acids: CASSLDDKDQPQHF.

This clonotype was recorded many times. V usage is TRBV19 and J usage is TRBJ1-5; a possible D gene is TRBD1 (5 bases). Germline CDR1 reads LNHDA; CDR2 reads SQIVND (reference sequence). Trimming took 7 bases from V and 0 from J, leaving 10 bases between them. This CDR3 spans 14 amino acids. The CDR3, as DNA: TGTGCCAGTACGGGACCCTATAGCAATCAGCCCCAGCATTTT. Protein: CASTGPYSNQPQHF.

A note on this clonotype: This could be a read error, since a much larger clone is one nucleotide away. V usage is TRBV6-1 and J usage is TRBJ2-7; the match to TRBD1 covers 9 bases. Per germline, CDR1 MNHNS and CDR2 SASEGT. The CDR3 sequence is 15 residues long. The trim removed 7 bases at V and 2 bases at J, leaving 9 bases unmatched. In DNA, the CDR3 is TGTGCCAGCAATCCAGCCGGGACAGGGCCCTACGAGCAGTACGTC. It specifies CASNPAGTGPYEQYV.

This clonotype was counted many times. The chain has TRBV18 and TRBJ1-2; D perhaps matches TRBD1 (5 bases). Looked up from germline, CDR1 is KGHSH and CDR2 is LQKENI. This CDR3 is 14 amino acids long. The V gene lost 6 bases and the J gene lost 1 base, with 12 bases spanning the gap. The CDR3 DNA reads as TGTGCCAGCTCGAGGACACCTCATAACTATGGCTACACCTTC. Protein: CASSRTPHNYGYTF.

This sequence joins TRBV27 and TRBJ1-2, with TRBD1 matching 8 bases. Germline lookup yields CDR1 MNHEY and CDR2 SMNVEV (reference sequence). Germline trimming cut 5 bases from V and 8 bases from J; bases unmatched to any gene: 10. The CDR3 sequence is 14 residues long. The CDR3 spells CASSPGQGRRGYTF. The CDR3 DNA follows: TGTGCCAGCAGTCCTGGACAGGGAAGGAGAGGCTACACCTTC.